This TCR beta chain was sequenced for a study of shared clonotypes between healthy human individuals. Regarding the study as a whole: Depth was large, yet rarefaction showed that sorted-subset sequencing was incomplete. The naive CD4 repertoires of several donors were compared, and around 4.7% of clonotypes were shared.

In the case of this clone: Antigen specificity is unknown.

There are 15 residues in the CDR3. CDR1 is SGHAT and CDR2 is FQNNGV in the germline V gene. The junction had 7 bases not matched to a gene; V was cut back by 1 base and J by 8 bases. Repertoires were generated with immunoSEQ multiplex PCR, while TCRdb's copy carries only in-frame clones and drops some. The sample has 1,500,000 or so clones, more than 95% seen once. The receptor comes from a man aged 25-40 years in good health. The V and J genes are TRBV11-2 and TRBJ2-1, with TRBD2 matching over 8 bases. The sample consisted of naive CD4+ T cells sorted from blood. Subset reported: CD45RA+ positively selected. The CDR3 nucleotides read TGTGCCAGCAGCTTAGGACTAGCGTACGGTGATGAGCAGTTCTTC. Its protein is CASSLGLAYGDEQFF.